This T cell receptor beta chain was captured in a study of neoadjuvant anti-PD-1 for oral cavity cancer. Study details: Before surgery, most patients got three to four biweekly 3 mg/kg nivolumab doses.

The CDR3 is 15 residues long. V shed 10 bases, J shed 1 base, and the junction held 11 bases outside the gene matches. Method: immunoSEQ multiplex PCR; TCRdb's copy keeps in-frame clones and lacks some. In the table there are roughly 67,000 clones, around four fifths of which are singletons. The sample consisted of PBMCs, taken before nivolumab (anti-PD-1) treatment. The J gene is TRBJ1-1, the V gene TRBV23-1; TRBD1 matches at 8 bases. TRBV23-1 belongs to the ORF category, with a function that is uncertain. This receptor was identified in a person between 40 and 80 years old with oral cavity squamous cell carcinoma. CDR3 nucleotide sequence: TGCGCCACGTCCCACAGGGGGGGTGAGAACACTGAAGCTTTCTTT. It specifies CATSHRGGENTEAFF.